This T cell receptor (beta chain) was observed in a study of cytotoxic CD8 clonotypes in ibrutinib-treated CLL. CDR1 and CDR2 from the germline V gene are MNHEY and SVGAGI. V lost 5 bases, J lost 1 base, and 11 bases lay in between. The CDR3 is 14 residues long. Clones were read by immunoSEQ multiplex PCR, and TCRdb kept only the in-frame ones, dropping some. The repertoire includes some 150,000 clones, approximately 75% of them detected once, and under 35% sits in the top ten. Only one count was recorded for this clone. Its antigen is still unknown. Overall study findings and caveats: Clonality climbed at ibrutinib response, then dropped toward baseline at progression.

The V and J genes are TRBV6-5 and TRBJ1-1; D is uncertain. This clonotype was obtained from a human donor with chronic lymphocytic leukemia. Sample: PBMCs, taken after 12 months of ibrutinib treatment. The chain's CDR3 is CASSENGGNTEAFF. In nucleotides, the CDR3 is TGTGCCAGCAGTGAAAACGGAGGGAACACTGAAGCTTTCTTT.